The next 24 T cell receptor beta chains were all read from a single sample in a study of blood T cells in healthy people across ages. Then a second PCR, running roughly 7 to 11 cycles, was carried out with a sample-barcoded 5' primer and a J-beta primer mix. TCRdb reprocessed the 5' RACE reads via MiXCR and lists one record per CDR3 protein. The data contain over 1,300,000 distinct CDR3 sequences, roughly 59% of them singletons. The sequencing input was blood. The source is a man aged 18 to 29 in good health.

The J gene is TRBJ1-2, the V gene TRBV4-3; no firm D call. CDR1 and CDR2 (germline): LGHNA, YSLEER. CDR3 length equals 14 residues. The V end was cut by 0 bases, the J end by 8 bases, with 13 bases between. The CDR3 protein is CASSQDGRVGGYTF. The CDR3 region has the DNA TGCGCCAGCAGCCAAGATGGGAGGGTCGGAGGCTACACCTTC.

This clonotype was counted only a few times. The chain links TRBV2 to TRBJ2-7; no definite D call. CDR1 and CDR2 (germline): SNHLY, FYNNEI. The CDR3 length is 17 residues. V was trimmed by 4 bases and J by 1 base, leaving 20 bases between them. CDR3 sequence reads: CASSAAVLRRASYEQYF. CDR3 in DNA: TGTGCCAGCAGTGCAGCCGTGCTTAGACGGGCTTCCTACGAGCAGTACTTC.

This chain joins TRBV6-5 and TRBJ1-1; 7 bases match TRBD1. V gave up 5 bases and J gave up 2 bases; unmatched junction bases: 8. This CDR3 has 15 residues. Germline V gene data show CDR1 as MNHEY and CDR2 as SVGAGI. The CDR3 DNA reads TGTGCCAGCAGTAACCGACAGGGACAAAACACTGAAGCTTTCTTT. It translates to CASSNRQGQNTEAFF.

The chain combines TRBV20-1 with TRBJ2-7; 9 positions agree with TRBD2. CDR1 is DFQATT and CDR2 is SNEGSKA in the germline V gene (reference sequence). Trimming took 1 base from V and 1 from J; bases not matched to a gene: 5. This CDR3 has 15 residues. The DNA of the CDR3 is TGCAGTGCTAGAGGGGGCGGGGGGGGTTCCTACGAGCAGTACTTC. Translated, it gives CSARGGGGGSYEQYF.

This sequence joins TRBV20-1 and TRBJ2-1, with 8 bases fitting TRBD2. The CDR3 is 15 residues long. J was trimmed by 9 bases and V by 6 bases; bases with no gene match: 16. CDR1 DFQATT and CDR2 SNEGSKA come from the germline V gene (reference sequence). CDR3 loop: CSAQSPLGLVGEQFF. DNA for the CDR3: TGCAGTGCCCAATCGCCCCTGGGACTAGTTGGTGAGCAGTTCTTC.

The chain carries TRBV6-2 or TRBV6-3 and TRBJ2-7; 8 bases fit TRBD1. The J segment lost 2 bases and the V segment lost 6 bases, leaving 15 bases of the junction unmatched. This CDR3 spans 17 amino acids. Per germline, CDR1 MNHEY and CDR2 SVGEGT. This CDR3 is CASRARSRDRRAYEQYF. The CDR3 nucleotides are TGTGCCAGCAGAGCAAGAAGCCGGGACAGGCGGGCCTACGAGCAGTACTTC.

The chain joins TRBV20-1 to TRBJ2-7; possible D gene TRBD1, 5 bases. CDR1 is DFQATT and CDR2 is SNEGSKA in the germline V gene (reference sequence). V shed 3 bases and J shed 1 base, with 13 bases lying between them. This CDR3 region has 14 residues. The CDR3 loop reads CSARTDKGSYEQYF. The DNA for the CDR3 is TGCAGTGCTAGGACAGACAAAGGTTCCTACGAGCAGTACTTC.

The V gene is TRBV24-1, the J gene TRBJ2-5; D unclear. Germline assignment: CDR1 KGHDR and CDR2 SFDVKD. The ends were cut back, 2 bases at V and 11 bases at J, with 29 bases in the middle. The CDR3 runs 18 residues. The CDR3 sequence: CATSDSRKGPRRNNEQYF. In DNA form, the CDR3 reads TGTGCCACCAGTGATTCGCGTAAAGGACCCAGGAGAAACAATGAGCAGTACTTC.

This clonotype was seen only a few times. Mismatch with germline at one junction end may stem from a read error. The chain links TRBV20-1 to TRBJ2-3; 9 bases align to TRBD2. The CDR3 is 16 residues long. Germline values: CDR1 DFQATT, CDR2 SNEGSKA (reference sequence). CDR3 nucleotide sequence: TGTAGTGCTAGAGATGTCCTAGCGGGGAGCACAGATACGCAGTATTTT. The encoded protein is CSARDVLAGSTDTQYF.

This sequence joins TRBV27 and TRBJ2-7, with unresolved D. Per germline, CDR1 MNHEY and CDR2 SMNVEV (reference sequence). This CDR3 is built from 15 residues. V lost 3 bases, J lost 0 bases, and 12 bases lay in between. As DNA, the CDR3 is TGTGCCAGCAGTTTTATCCCGACCACCTCCTACGAGCAGTACTTC. Protein: CASSFIPTTSYEQYF.

The chain combines TRBV10-2 with TRBJ2-7, with a weak D call TRBD2 (5 bases). Germline V gives CDR1 WSHSY, CDR2 SAAADI. The CDR3 runs to 12 residues. V was trimmed by 5 bases and J by 7 bases, leaving 12 bases between them. In DNA form, the CDR3 reads TGCGCCAGCAGTACTCCTCCGGGGGAGCAGTACTTC. Its protein is CASSTPPGEQYF.

The V gene is TRBV6-6, the J gene TRBJ2-7; the D is unclear. The CDR3 sequence is 13 residues long. Trimming took 5 bases from V and 4 from J, leaving 12 bases between them. From germline, CDR1 is MNHNY and CDR2 SVGAGI (reference sequence). CDR3 nucleotide sequence: TGTGCCAGCAGTACCGGATCCTGGTACGAGCAGTACTTC. Translated, it gives CASSTGSWYEQYF.

The chain links TRBV4-2 to TRBJ2-3, with a tentative D call TRBD2 (6 bases). The V and J ends lost 1 base and 4 bases respectively, with 15 bases between them. CDR3 length: 16 amino acids. CDR1 is LGHNA and CDR2 is YNFKEQ in the germline V gene. This chain's CDR3 is CASSQVRLDLADTQYF. CDR3 bases: TGTGCCAGCAGCCAAGTTCGACTAGATTTAGCAGATACGCAGTATTTT.

This clonotype came up a few times. The V gene is TRBV6-5, the J gene TRBJ1-4, with 9 bases that match TRBD1. J was trimmed by 10 bases and V by 5 bases; bases with no gene match: 8. The CDR3 contains 14 residues. Germline CDR1 is MNHEY and CDR2 is SVGAGI. The CDR3 nucleotides are TGTGCCAGCAGTCGGGGACAGGGCGCCGGAAAACTGTTTTTT. Encoded protein: CASSRGQGAGKLFF.

This chain joins TRBV6-2 or TRBV6-3 and TRBJ2-4; D possibly corresponds to TRBD1 (6 bases). The J call may not be correct, given that the DNA end is closer to TRBJ2-7. CDR3 length equals 12 residues. CDR1 MNHEY and CDR2 SVGEGT come from the germline V gene. CDR3 sequence reads: CASSYGRGEQYF. As DNA, the CDR3 is TGTGCCAGCAGTTACGGCAGGGGCGAGCAGTACTTC.

The gene calls are TRBV6-5 and TRBJ2-3; 13 nucleotides line up with TRBD2. Per germline, CDR1 MNHEY and CDR2 SVGAGI. V lost 8 bases and J lost 0; bases outside the gene matches: 5. The CDR3 covers 16 residues. The CDR3 reads CASRGLAGHSTDTQYF. CDR3 nucleotide sequence: TGTGCCAGCCGGGGACTAGCGGGACACAGCACAGATACGCAGTATTTT.

The V and J genes are TRBV6-6 and TRBJ2-3; D is unresolved. CDR1 and CDR2 (germline): MNHNY, SVGAGI (reference sequence). The length of the CDR3 is 15 residues. Trimming took 2 bases from V and 2 from J, leaving 11 bases between them. DNA for the CDR3: TGTGCCAGCAGTTACGGACCGTCTAACACAGATACGCAGTATTTT. This encodes CASSYGPSNTDTQYF.

The chain links TRBV7-9 to TRBJ2-1, with D uncertain. The CDR3 is made up of 14 amino acids. The germline CDR1 and CDR2 sequences are SEHNR and FQNEAQ (reference sequence). Trimming cost V 2 bases and J 4 bases, with 9 bases left between them. This CDR3 reads CASSLQVAYNEQFF. In nucleotides, the CDR3 is TGTGCCAGCAGCTTACAGGTTGCGTACAATGAGCAGTTCTTC.

This chain joins TRBV2 and TRBJ2-7; TRBD1 is a possible D gene (6 bases). With the DNA end fitting TRBJ2-5 better, the J assignment may be wrong. CDR1 and CDR2 from the germline V gene are SNHLY and FYNNEI. The CDR3 covers 14 residues. The CDR3 DNA reads as TGTGCCAGCATATTGACAGGCGCTCAAGAGACCCAGTACTTC. This gives the protein CASILTGAQETQYF.

V usage is TRBV20-1 and J usage is TRBJ2-7; D not resolved. The J call may be mistaken, given a closer DNA end match to TRBJ2-5. The CDR3 consists of 12 residues. Looked up from germline, CDR1 is DFQATT and CDR2 is SNEGSKA (reference sequence). Here the CDR3 DNA reads TGCAGTGCTAATAGGGTACAGGAGACCCAGTACTTC. Protein sequence: CSANRVQETQYF.

This rearrangement joins TRBV7-7 to TRBJ1-1; D gene uncertain. The CDR3 has 15 residues. Germline lookup yields CDR1 SSHAT and CDR2 FNYEAQ (reference sequence). V gave up 5 bases and J gave up 6 bases, with 19 bases separating them. Here the CDR3 DNA reads TGTGCCAGCAGCCCCCCGGAGAGGTTGGAGGCTGAAGCTTTCTTT. Translated: CASSPPERLEAEAFF.

The V gene is TRBV7-6, the J gene TRBJ2-5; no clear D. The J call may be in error: the DNA end matches TRBJ2-7 better. Germline values: CDR1 SGHVS, CDR2 FNYEAQ. This CDR3 contains 15 residues. The CDR3 sequence: CASSLGPRQAYEQYF. The CDR3, as DNA: TGTGCCAGCAGCTTAGGACCAAGGCAGGCCTACGAGCAGTACTTC.

Many counts were recorded for this clonotype. The chain employs TRBV7-8 and TRBJ2-7; D not resolved. The V end lost 1 base, the J end lost 3 bases, and 10 bases lay between the germline ends. The CDR3 is 14 amino acids. Germline V lookup: CDR1 SGHVS, CDR2 FQNEAQ. CDR3 amino acids: CASSLGSVIYEQYF. The CDR3 DNA reads as TGTGCCAGCAGCTTAGGGTCGGTCATCTACGAGCAGTACTTC.

The V call is TRBV19, the J call TRBJ2-5, with TRBD2 as a possible D gene (6 bases). Germline CDR1 LNHDA, CDR2 SQIVND (reference sequence). CDR3 length: 14 residues. Trimming took 2 bases from V and 0 from J, leaving 7 bases between them. The CDR3 nucleotides are TGTGCCAGTAGTATAACGGGGGACCAAGAGACCCAGTACTTC. As protein: CASSITGDQETQYF. The entire variable domain, with the rest obtained from reference TRBV19 and TRBJ2-5, is as follows: DGGITQSPKYLFRKEGQNVTLSCEQNLNHDAMYWYRQDPGQGLRLIYYSQIVNDFQKGDIAEGYSVSREKKESFPLTVTSAQKNPTAFYLCASSITGDQETQYFGPGTRLLVL.